The 6 T cell receptor beta chains presented below share a single source sample, sequenced in a study of CD8+ T cells in alopecia areata. It was cDNA, reverse transcribed from extracted RNA, that served as the sequencing template. Sequencing used immunoSEQ multiplex PCR; TCRdb keeps in-frame clones, though not all of them. The table shows over 70,000 clones, with around 65% occurring only once. Treatment denoted: oral pan-JAK inhibitor, 5-10 mg twice daily. Sequences were derived from CD8+ T cells sorted from blood, sampled at week 24, from a patient treated with tofacitinib. Receptors were obtained from a human donor with alopecia areata.

The sample holds a few counts of this clone. The chain links TRBV2 to TRBJ2-3, with 8 bases that match TRBD1. The CDR3 is 14 residues long. Germline CDR1 is SNHLY and CDR2 is FYNNEI. The J segment lost 4 bases and the V segment lost 4 bases, leaving 4 bases of the junction unmatched. In DNA form, the CDR3 reads TGTGCCAGCAGTGCTTGGACAGGGCCAGATACGCAGTATTTT. It codes for CASSAWTGPDTQYF. The whole variable domain, filled in from reference TRBV2 and TRBJ2-3, reads EPEVTQTPSHQVTQMGQEVILRCVPISNHLYFYWYRQILGQKVEFLVSFYNNEISEKSEIFDDQFSVERPDGSNFTLKIRSTKLEDSAMYFCASSAWTGPDTQYFGPGTRLTVL.

This clone was counted only a few times. The chain employs TRBV27 and TRBJ2-3; D gene uncertain. The CDR3 runs to 12 residues. The germline V and J ends were trimmed by 0 bases and 2 bases, with 0 bases remaining between them. Germline CDR1 and CDR2: MNHEY and SMNVEV (reference sequence). The CDR3 is CASSLSTDTQYF. The CDR3, as DNA: TGTGCCAGCAGTTTATCCACAGATACGCAGTATTTT.

The chain carries TRBV7-6 and TRBJ1-5; D unclear. Germline-derived CDR1 and CDR2 are SGHVS and FNYEAQ. The CDR3 length is 15 residues. Trimming took off 2 bases at V and 4 bases at J, with 12 bases between the two ends. The CDR3 DNA is TGTGCCAGCAGCTTAAGTCCTCACGGGAATCAGCCCCAGCATTTT. This gives the protein CASSLSPHGNQPQHF.

This CDR3 is CASSTIGTSCHEQFF. In nucleotides, the CDR3 is TGTGCCAGCAGTACCATAGGGACTAGTTGCCATGAGCAGTTCTTC. This rearrangement joins TRBV6-5 to TRBJ2-1; 8 bases are shared with TRBD2. Germline V gene sequence: CDR1 MNHEY, CDR2 SVGAGI. Germline trimming cut 5 bases from V and 8 bases from J; bases unmatched to any gene: 11. This CDR3 has 15 amino acids.

This clone was picked up a small number of times. Here the CDR3 reads CASSLDHSDTQYF. In DNA, the CDR3 is TGTGCCAGCAGTTTAGATCATTCAGATACGCAGTATTTT. V usage is TRBV27 and J usage is TRBJ2-3, with no clear D. Germline V gene data show CDR1 as MNHEY and CDR2 as SMNVEV (reference sequence). This CDR3 is built from 13 residues. Trimming removed 2 bases from V and 4 bases from J, with 7 bases in between.

The V gene is TRBV5-1, the J gene TRBJ2-7; TRBD1 matches at 9 bases. This CDR3 has 15 residues. Per germline, CDR1 SGHRS and CDR2 YFSETQ. The V and J ends lost 3 bases and 4 bases, in that order; junction bases with no gene match: 8. CDR3 loop: CASSSPTGGIYEQYF. The DNA for the CDR3 is TGCGCCAGCAGCTCCCCGACAGGGGGTATTTACGAGCAGTACTTC.